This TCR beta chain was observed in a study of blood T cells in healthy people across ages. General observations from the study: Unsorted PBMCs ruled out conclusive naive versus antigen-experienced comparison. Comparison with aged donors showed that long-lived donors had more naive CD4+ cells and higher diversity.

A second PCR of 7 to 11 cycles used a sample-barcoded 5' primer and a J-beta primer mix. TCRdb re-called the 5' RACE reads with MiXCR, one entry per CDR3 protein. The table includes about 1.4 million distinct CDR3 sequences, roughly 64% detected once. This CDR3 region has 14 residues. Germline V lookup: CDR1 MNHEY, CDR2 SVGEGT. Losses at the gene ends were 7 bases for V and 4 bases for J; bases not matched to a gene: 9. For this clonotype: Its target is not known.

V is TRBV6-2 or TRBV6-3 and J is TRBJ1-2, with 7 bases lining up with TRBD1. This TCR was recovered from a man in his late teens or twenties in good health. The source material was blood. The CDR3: CASNDRDRGYGYTF. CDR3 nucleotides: TGTGCCAGCAACGACAGGGACCGGGGCTATGGCTACACCTTC.